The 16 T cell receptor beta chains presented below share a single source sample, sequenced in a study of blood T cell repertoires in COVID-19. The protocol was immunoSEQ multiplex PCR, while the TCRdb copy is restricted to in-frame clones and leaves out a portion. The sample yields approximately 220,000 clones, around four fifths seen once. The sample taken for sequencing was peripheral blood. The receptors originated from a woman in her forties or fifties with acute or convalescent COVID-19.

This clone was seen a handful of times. Here the CDR3 reads CASSRSGRDNEQFF. Written as DNA, the CDR3 is TGTGCCAGCAGCCGTAGCGGGAGGGACAATGAGCAGTTCTTC. The V call is TRBV5-6, the J call TRBJ2-1; 11 nucleotides match TRBD2. The trim removed 4 bases at V and 5 bases at J, leaving 2 bases unmatched. The CDR3 is made up of 14 amino acids. Germline CDR1 reads SGHDT; CDR2 reads YYEEEE.

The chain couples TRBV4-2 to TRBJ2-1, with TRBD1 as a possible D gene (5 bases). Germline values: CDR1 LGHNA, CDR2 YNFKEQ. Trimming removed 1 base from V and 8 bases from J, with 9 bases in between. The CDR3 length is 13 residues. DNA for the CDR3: TGTGCCAGCAGCCAAGCCCCCAGGGATGAGCAGTTCTTC. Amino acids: CASSQAPRDEQFF.

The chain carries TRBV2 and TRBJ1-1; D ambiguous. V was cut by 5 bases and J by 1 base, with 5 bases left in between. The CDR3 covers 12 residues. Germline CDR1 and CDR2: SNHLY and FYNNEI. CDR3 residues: CASSLENTEAFF. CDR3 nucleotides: TGTGCCAGCAGTTTAGAGAACACTGAAGCTTTCTTT.

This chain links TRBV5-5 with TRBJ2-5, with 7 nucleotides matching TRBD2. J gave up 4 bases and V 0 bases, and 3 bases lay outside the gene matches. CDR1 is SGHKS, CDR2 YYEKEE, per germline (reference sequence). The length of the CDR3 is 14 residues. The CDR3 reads CASSLGTGGETQYF. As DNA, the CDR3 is TGTGCCAGCAGCTTGGGGACGGGGGGAGAGACCCAGTACTTC.

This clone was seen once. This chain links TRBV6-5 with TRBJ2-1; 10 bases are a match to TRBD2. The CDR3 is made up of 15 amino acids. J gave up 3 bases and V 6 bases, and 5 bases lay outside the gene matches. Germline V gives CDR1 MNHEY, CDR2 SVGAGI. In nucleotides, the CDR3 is TGTGCCAGCAGCGCTGGACTAGCGGACTACAATGAGCAGTTCTTC. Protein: CASSAGLADYNEQFF.

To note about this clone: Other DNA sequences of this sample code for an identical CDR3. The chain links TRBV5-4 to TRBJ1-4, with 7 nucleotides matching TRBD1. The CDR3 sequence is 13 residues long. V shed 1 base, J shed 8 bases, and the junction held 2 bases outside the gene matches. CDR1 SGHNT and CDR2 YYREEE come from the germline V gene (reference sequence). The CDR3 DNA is TGTGCCAGCAGCTTGACAGGGGTCGAAAAACTGTTTTTT. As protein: CASSLTGVEKLFF.

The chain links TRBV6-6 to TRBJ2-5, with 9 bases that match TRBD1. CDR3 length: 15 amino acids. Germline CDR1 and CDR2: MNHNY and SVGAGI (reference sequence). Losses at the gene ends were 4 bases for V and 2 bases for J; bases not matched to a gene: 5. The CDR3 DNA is TGTGCCAGCAGTTGGGGACAGGGTCTTCAAGAGACCCAGTACTTC. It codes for CASSWGQGLQETQYF.

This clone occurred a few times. The CDR3 loop is CASSLALAGAVGTGELFF. For the CDR3, the DNA is TGCGCCAGCAGCTTGGCACTAGCGGGAGCGGTAGGGACCGGGGAGCTGTTTTTT. This chain uses TRBV5-1 with TRBJ2-2; 11 bases map to TRBD2. Germline CDR1 is SGHRS and CDR2 is YFSETQ. The CDR3 is 18 amino acids. With 0 bases clipped from V and 5 bases from J, the junction kept 9 bases outside the gene matches. Looking up the rest from reference TRBV5-1 and TRBJ2-2 gives the full variable domain: KAGVTQTPRYLIKTRGQQVTLSCSPISGHRSVSWYQQTPGQGLQFLFEYFSETQRNKGNFPGRFSGRQFSNSRSEMNVSTLELGDSALYLCASSLALAGAVGTGELFFGEGSRLTVL.

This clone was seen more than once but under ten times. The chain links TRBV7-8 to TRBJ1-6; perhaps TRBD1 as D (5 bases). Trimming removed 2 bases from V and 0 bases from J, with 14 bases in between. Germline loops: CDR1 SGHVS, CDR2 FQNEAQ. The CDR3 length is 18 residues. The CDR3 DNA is TGTGCCAGCAGCTTACCTCCAGGGTCGAGCTCCTATAATTCACCCCTCCACTTT. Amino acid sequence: CASSLPPGSSSYNSPLHF. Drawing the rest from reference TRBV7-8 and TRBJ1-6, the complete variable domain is GAGVSQSPRYKVAKRGQDVALRCDPISGHVSLFWYQQALGQGPEFLTYFQNEAQLDKSGLPSDRFFAERPEGSVSTLKIQRTQQEDSAVYLCASSLPPGSSSYNSPLHFGNGTRLTVT.

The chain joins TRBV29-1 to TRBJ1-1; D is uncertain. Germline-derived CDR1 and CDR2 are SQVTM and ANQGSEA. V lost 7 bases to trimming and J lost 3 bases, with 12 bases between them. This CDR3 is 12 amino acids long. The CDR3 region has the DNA TGCAGCGCTTTTTCCAGGTACACTGAAGCTTTCTTT. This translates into CSAFSRYTEAFF.

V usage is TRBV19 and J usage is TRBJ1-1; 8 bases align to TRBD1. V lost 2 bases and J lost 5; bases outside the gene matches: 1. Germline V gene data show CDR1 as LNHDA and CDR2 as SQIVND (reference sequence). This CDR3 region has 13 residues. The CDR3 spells CASSITGGTEAFF. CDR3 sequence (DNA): TGTGCCAGTAGTATAACAGGGGGAACTGAAGCTTTCTTT. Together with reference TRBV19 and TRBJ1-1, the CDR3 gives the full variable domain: DGGITQSPKYLFRKEGQNVTLSCEQNLNHDAMYWYRQDPGQGLRLIYYSQIVNDFQKGDIAEGYSVSREKKESFPLTVTSAQKNPTAFYLCASSITGGTEAFFGQGTRLTVV.

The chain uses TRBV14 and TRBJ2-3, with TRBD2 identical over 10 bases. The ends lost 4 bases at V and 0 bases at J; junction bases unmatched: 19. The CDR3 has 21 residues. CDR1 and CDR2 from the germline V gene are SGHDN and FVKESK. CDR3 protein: CASSPFLRSSGSHTSTDTQYF. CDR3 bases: TGTGCCAGCAGCCCATTCCTGCGCTCTAGCGGGAGCCATACTAGCACAGATACGCAGTATTTT.

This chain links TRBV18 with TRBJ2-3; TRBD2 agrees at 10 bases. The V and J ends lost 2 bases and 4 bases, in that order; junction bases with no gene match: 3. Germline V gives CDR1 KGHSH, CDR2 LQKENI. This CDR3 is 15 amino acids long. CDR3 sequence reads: CASSPSAGGPDTQYF. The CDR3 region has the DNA TGTGCCAGCTCACCATCAGCGGGAGGGCCAGATACGCAGTATTTT. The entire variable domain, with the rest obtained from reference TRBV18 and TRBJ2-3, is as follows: NAGVMQNPRHLVRRRGQEARLRCSPMKGHSHVYWYRQLPEEGLKFMVYLQKENIIDESGMPKERFSAEFPKEGPSILRIQQVVRGDSAAYFCASSPSAGGPDTQYFGPGTRLTVL.

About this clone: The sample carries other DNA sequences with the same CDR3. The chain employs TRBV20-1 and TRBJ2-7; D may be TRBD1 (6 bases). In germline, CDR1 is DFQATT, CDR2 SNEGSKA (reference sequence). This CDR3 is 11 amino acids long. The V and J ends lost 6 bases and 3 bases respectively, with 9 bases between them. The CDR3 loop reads CSARGGYEQYF. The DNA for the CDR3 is TGCAGTGCCCGAGGGGGCTACGAGCAGTACTTC.

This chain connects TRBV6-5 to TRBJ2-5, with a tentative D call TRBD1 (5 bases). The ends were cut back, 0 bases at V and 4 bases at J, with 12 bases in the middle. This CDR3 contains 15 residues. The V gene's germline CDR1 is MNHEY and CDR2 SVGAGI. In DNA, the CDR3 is TGTGCCAGCAGTTACTCCTTTGGGGCGGTAGAGACCCAGTACTTC. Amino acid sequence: CASSYSFGAVETQYF.

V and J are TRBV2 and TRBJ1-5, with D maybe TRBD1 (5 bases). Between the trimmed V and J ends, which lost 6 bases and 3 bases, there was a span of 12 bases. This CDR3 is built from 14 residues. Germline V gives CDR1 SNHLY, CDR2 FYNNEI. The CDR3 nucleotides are TGTGCCAGCAGCGGCGACAGCCTCAATCAGCCCCAGCATTTT. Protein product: CASSGDSLNQPQHF.